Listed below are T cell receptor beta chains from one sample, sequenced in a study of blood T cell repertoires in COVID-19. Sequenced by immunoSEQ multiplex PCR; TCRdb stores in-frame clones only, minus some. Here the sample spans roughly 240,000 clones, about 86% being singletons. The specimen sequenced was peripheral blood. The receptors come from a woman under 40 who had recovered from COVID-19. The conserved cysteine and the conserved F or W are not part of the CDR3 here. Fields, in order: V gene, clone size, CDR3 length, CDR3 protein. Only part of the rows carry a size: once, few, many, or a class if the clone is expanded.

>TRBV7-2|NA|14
ASSFGGGAGTDTQY
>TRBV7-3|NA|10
ASSSGQNTQY
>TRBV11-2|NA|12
ASSPKMAGDEQY
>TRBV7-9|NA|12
ASSPTDSSYEQY
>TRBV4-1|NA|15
ASSQDLAGGPRNIQY
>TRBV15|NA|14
ATSREAGHGYYGYT
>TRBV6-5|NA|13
ASSYSGGANYGYT
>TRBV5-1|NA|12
ASSLGGGSYEQY
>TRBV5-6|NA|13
ASSLWGLGTDTQY
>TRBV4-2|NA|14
ASSQGTQESNTEAF
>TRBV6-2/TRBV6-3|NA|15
ASSSPNFRGGGTEAF
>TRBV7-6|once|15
ASSPYPRGGLDSPLH
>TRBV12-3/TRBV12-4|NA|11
ASSPRYNEKLF
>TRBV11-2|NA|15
ASSENRGLGSANTIY
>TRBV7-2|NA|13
ASSFGRTNTGELF
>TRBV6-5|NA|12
ASRHYDGNTEAF
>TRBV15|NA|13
ATSPSRDRAETQY
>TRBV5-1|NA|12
ASSNADRSYGYT
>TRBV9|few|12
ASSQGLAGEWQF
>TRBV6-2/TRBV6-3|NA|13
ASSYSSSGAYEQY
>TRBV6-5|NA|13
ASSYSGRLKETQY
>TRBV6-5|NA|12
ASSSLSPRNTIY
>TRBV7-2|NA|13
ASSLHRDTSYEQY
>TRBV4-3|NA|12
ASSQGTDNSPLH
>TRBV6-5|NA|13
ASSFIGTSTDTQY
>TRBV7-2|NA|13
ASSLTEITQETQY
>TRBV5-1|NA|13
ASSLTGGSGDTQY
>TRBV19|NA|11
ASSIVGDQPQH
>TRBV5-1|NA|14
ASRPRGQENTGELF
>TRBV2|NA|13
ASSRLAGRFNEQF
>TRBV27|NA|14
ASSSFEGTGRSEQY